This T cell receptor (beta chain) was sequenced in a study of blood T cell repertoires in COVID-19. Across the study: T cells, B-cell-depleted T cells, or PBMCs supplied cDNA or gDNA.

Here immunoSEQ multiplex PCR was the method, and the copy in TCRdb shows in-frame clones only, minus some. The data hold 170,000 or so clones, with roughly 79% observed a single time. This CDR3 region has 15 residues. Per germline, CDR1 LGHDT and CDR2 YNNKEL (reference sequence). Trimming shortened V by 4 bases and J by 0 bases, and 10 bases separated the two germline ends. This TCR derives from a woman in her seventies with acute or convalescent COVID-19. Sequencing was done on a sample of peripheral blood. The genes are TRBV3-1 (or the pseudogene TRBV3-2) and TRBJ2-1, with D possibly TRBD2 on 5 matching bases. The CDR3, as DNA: TGTGCCAGCAGCCCTTGGAGGAGCTCCTACAATGAGCAGTTCTTC. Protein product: CASSPWRSSYNEQFF.